The entry below describes one TCR beta chain. Its target is not known. These data originate in a study of cytomegalovirus exposure and HLA in healthy donors. TCRdb's table, derived via immunoSEQ multiplex PCR, lists solely in-frame clones and lacks some. The sample has under 150,000 clones; around 87% are singletons. General study results and limits: Cytomegalovirus status was reportedly diagnosed by the classifier with high sensitivity and specificity.

Trimming stripped 6 bases from V and 3 bases from J, with 20 bases between. The germline CDR1 and CDR2 sequences are SNHLY and FYNNEI. There are 17 residues in the CDR3. The sequence was collected from a man younger than 30 in good health and CMV-seropositive. The J gene is TRBJ1-4, the V gene TRBV2; D is possibly TRBD1 (5 bases). The sample taken for sequencing was PBMCs. DNA for the CDR3: TGTGCCAGCAGAGTACTGGGAGGCAGCAGGGCTAATGAAAAACTGTTTTTT. Its translation is CASRVLGGSRANEKLFF.